The 19 T cell receptor beta chains below all came from one sample that was sequenced in a study of cytomegalovirus exposure and HLA in healthy donors. PCR amplification relied on 60 Vbeta primers (plus 13 Jbeta primers). The repertoire was sequenced with immunoSEQ multiplex PCR; TCRdb's copy has only in-frame clones and lacks some. Altogether under 250,000 clones are present, around 84% being singletons, with the ten largest covering roughly 0.22%. The sequencing input was PBMCs. These receptors all come from a girl aged 2 to 9 in good health and CMV-seronegative.

The gene calls are TRBV7-2 and TRBJ2-7; TRBD2 agrees at 12 bases. Looked up from germline, CDR1 is SGHTA and CDR2 is FQGNSA. V shed 3 bases and J 0 bases; nucleotides not matched to a gene: 0. The CDR3 extends over 15 amino acids. For the CDR3, the DNA is TGTGCCAGCAGCTTGGGACTAGCGGGCTCCTACGAGCAGTACTTC. It translates to CASSLGLAGSYEQYF.

This clone has only one observation. The chain employs TRBV15 and TRBJ1-1; D possibly corresponds to TRBD1 (6 bases). CDR1 LNHNV and CDR2 YYDKDF come from the germline V gene (reference sequence). The CDR3 is 13 amino acids. V gave up 7 bases and J gave up 0 bases, with 9 bases separating them. The CDR3 is CATKQGLNTEAFF. CDR3 in DNA: TGTGCCACCAAACAGGGATTGAACACTGAAGCTTTCTTT. Complete variable domain (other parts from reference TRBV15 and TRBJ1-1): DAMVIQNPRYQVTQFGKPVTLSCSQTLNHNVMYWYQQKSSQAPKLLFHYYDKDFNNEADTPDNFQSRRPNTSFCFLDIRSPGLGDTAMYLCATKQGLNTEAFFGQGTRLTVV.

This clone appeared a few times. The chain uses TRBV19 and TRBJ2-7, with 12 bases identical to TRBD2. Germline CDR1 and CDR2: LNHDA and SQIVND (reference sequence). The trim removed 5 bases at V and 3 bases at J, leaving 2 bases unmatched. This CDR3 has 14 residues. CDR3 loop: CASSSSGGGYEQYF. CDR3 bases: TGTGCCAGTAGTTCTAGCGGGGGGGGCTACGAGCAGTACTTC.

The chain is built from TRBV5-6 and TRBJ1-4, with TRBD1 as a possible D gene (6 bases). This CDR3 region has 16 residues. V lost 4 bases, J lost 0 bases, and 13 bases lay in between. Germline V gene lookup returns CDR1 SGHDT and CDR2 YYEEEE. The CDR3 region is CASSLNRDTTNEKLFF. As DNA, the CDR3 is TGTGCCAGCAGCCTGAACCGGGACACAACTAATGAAAAACTGTTTTTT.

J is TRBJ2-3 and V is TRBV9; D may be TRBD2 (5 bases). V lost 0 bases and J 2 bases, leaving 13 bases between the germline ends. The CDR3 is 16 residues long. Germline values: CDR1 SGDLS, CDR2 YYNGEE. CDR3 nucleotides: TGTGCCAGCAGCGTAGGGGTAAGCGGCCTCACAGATACGCAGTATTTT. It translates to CASSVGVSGLTDTQYF.

This chain links TRBV6-5 with TRBJ2-7; 8 bases match TRBD2. V lost 4 bases to trimming and J lost 3 bases; unmatched junction nucleotides: 8. CDR1 and CDR2 (germline): MNHEY, SVGAGI. There are 15 residues in the CDR3. The CDR3 coding sequence is TGTGCCAGCAGTTTTATTCAGAGCGGGAGCTACGAGCAGTACTTC. Translating gives CASSFIQSGSYEQYF.

In nucleotides, the CDR3 is TGTGCCAGCAGCCAAGATCGTACTAGCCAAACCGGGGAGCTGTTTTTT. Amino acid sequence: CASSQDRTSQTGELFF. The V and J genes are TRBV4-2 and TRBJ2-2, with TRBD2 as a possible D gene (6 bases). V lost 0 bases and J lost 5, with 13 bases in between. Germline V gene data show CDR1 as LGHNA and CDR2 as YNFKEQ. This CDR3 has 16 amino acids.

This clone was recorded once. The same CDR3 is also encoded by other DNA sequences in this sample. The chain employs TRBV15 and TRBJ1-6; D uncertain. V lost 1 base, J lost 0 bases, and 7 bases lay in between. The CDR3 contains 16 residues. Germline V gene sequence: CDR1 LNHNV, CDR2 YYDKDF (reference sequence). In DNA form, the CDR3 reads TGTGCCACCAGCAGAGGTGGGAGCTCCTATAATTCACCCCTCCACTTT. Protein: CATSRGGSSYNSPLHF.

This chain links TRBV28 with TRBJ2-4, with D maybe TRBD2 (5 bases). The CDR3 covers 14 residues. Per germline, CDR1 MDHEN and CDR2 SYDVKM. The ends were cut back, 4 bases at V and 8 bases at J, with 15 bases in the middle. The CDR3 spells CASSSVAAGDIQYF. CDR3 nucleotides: TGTGCCAGCAGTTCCGTCGCGGCCGGGGACATTCAGTACTTC.

J is TRBJ2-2 and V is TRBV19, with TRBD1 matching 7 bases. The CDR3 is made up of 12 amino acids. Germline V lookup: CDR1 LNHDA, CDR2 SQIVND (reference sequence). The ends lost 8 bases at V and 6 bases at J; junction bases unmatched: 3. For the CDR3, the DNA is TGTGCCAGTTCTACAGGGGCCGGGGAGCTGTTTTTT. It is translated as CASSTGAGELFF.

The table lists this clone with a count of one. J is TRBJ1-4 and V is TRBV4-1, with D possibly matching TRBD1 (6 bases). Between the trimmed V and J ends, which lost 0 bases and 9 bases, there was a span of 14 bases. The CDR3 spans 15 residues. Looked up from germline, CDR1 is MGHRA and CDR2 is YSYEKL. CDR3 in amino acids: CASSQEFRGRKKLFF. The CDR3, as DNA: TGCGCCAGCAGCCAAGAATTCAGGGGTCGGAAAAAACTGTTTTTT.

This clone was counted a few times. The chain is built from TRBV5-1 and TRBJ1-2; TRBD1 might be the D (5 bases). Germline V gene sequence: CDR1 SGHRS, CDR2 YFSETQ. The germline V and J ends were trimmed by 0 bases and 7 bases, with 25 bases remaining between them. The CDR3 runs to 18 residues. The CDR3 nucleotides are TGCGCCAGCAGCTTGGGCCCCGGACCCTCGGGGGGGACGGGTGGCTACACCTTC. Translation gives CASSLGPGPSGGTGGYTF. The variable domain in full, with the rest retrieved from reference TRBV5-1 and TRBJ1-2, is KAGVTQTPRYLIKTRGQQVTLSCSPISGHRSVSWYQQTPGQGLQFLFEYFSETQRNKGNFPGRFSGRQFSNSRSEMNVSTLELGDSALYLCASSLGPGPSGGTGGYTFGSGTRLTVV.

The CDR3 coding sequence is TGCGCCAGCAGCCAAAGAGCGGGGGGAAACACCGGGGAGCTGTTTTTT. This sequence encodes CASSQRAGGNTGELFF. V and J are TRBV4-1 and TRBJ2-2, with 9 positions matching TRBD2. Trimming at V came to 2 bases and at J to 2 bases, leaving 3 bases not matched to a gene. The germline V gene encodes CDR1 MGHRA and CDR2 YSYEKL. The CDR3 loop spans 16 amino acids.

This chain uses TRBV29-1 with TRBJ1-4; 8 positions agree with TRBD1. The junction had 5 bases not matched to a gene; V was cut back by 6 bases and J by 8 bases. Per the germline V gene, CDR1 is SQVTM and CDR2 is ANQGSEA. The CDR3 consists of 12 residues. The CDR3 nucleotides are TGCAGCGTGACAGGGGAGGGGGAAAAACTGTTTTTT. It specifies CSVTGEGEKLFF.

V is TRBV6-1 and J is TRBJ2-7; TRBD1 might be the D (5 bases). Trimming left V 4 bases short and J 3 bases short, with 13 bases between. The length of the CDR3 is 14 residues. Germline lookup yields CDR1 MNHNS and CDR2 SASEGT. The CDR3 nucleotides read TGTGCCAGCAGTGTCCAGGGTGGGAACTACGAGCAGTACTTC. Translated: CASSVQGGNYEQYF.

The rearrangement uses TRBV5-4 and TRBJ1-2; TRBD1 matches 7 bases. The CDR3 consists of 15 residues. Germline V lookup: CDR1 SGHNT, CDR2 YYREEE (reference sequence). The ends lost 6 bases at V and 8 bases at J; junction bases unmatched: 16. As DNA, the CDR3 is TGTGCCAGCACCGACCAACGACAGGGACTTTTGGGCTACACCTTC. Protein sequence: CASTDQRQGLLGYTF.

The CDR3 is CASSARGNTGELFF. The DNA of the CDR3 is TGTGCCAGCAGTGCCAGGGGTAACACCGGGGAGCTGTTTTTT. This rearrangement joins TRBV2 to TRBJ2-2; TRBD1 might be the D (6 bases). Germline CDR1 SNHLY, CDR2 FYNNEI. The germline V and J ends were trimmed by 4 bases and 2 bases, with 8 bases remaining between them. The CDR3 extends over 14 amino acids.

This rearrangement joins TRBV19 to TRBJ2-5; 15 nucleotides align to TRBD2. V was pared by 3 bases and J by 5 bases, with 4 bases of the junction left unmatched. CDR1 is LNHDA and CDR2 is SQIVND in the germline V gene (reference sequence). This CDR3 is 16 amino acids long. CDR3 DNA sequence: TGTGCCAGTAGTATCCCGGGACTAGCGGGAGGTGAGACCCAGTACTTC. It codes for CASSIPGLAGGETQYF. Full variable domain (remainder filled in from reference TRBV19 and TRBJ2-5): DGGITQSPKYLFRKEGQNVTLSCEQNLNHDAMYWYRQDPGQGLRLIYYSQIVNDFQKGDIAEGYSVSREKKESFPLTVTSAQKNPTAFYLCASSIPGLAGGETQYFGPGTRLLVL.

This clone was observed a handful of times. The chain employs TRBV2 and TRBJ1-1; tentative D call: TRBD1 (6 bases). The germline CDR1 and CDR2 sequences are SNHLY and FYNNEI. The CDR3 loop spans 12 amino acids. Between the trimmed V and J ends, which lost 4 bases and 5 bases, there was a span of 8 bases. Here the CDR3 reads CASSGQGTEAFF. CDR3 DNA sequence: TGTGCCAGCAGTGGTCAGGGGACTGAAGCTTTCTTT.